This T cell receptor (beta chain) appears in the sequencing data of a study of T cell responses to AZD1222 COVID-19 vaccine. About this clone: Antigen specificity is unknown.

Profiled with immunoSEQ multiplex PCR; TCRdb holds only in-frame clones, not every one. The sample includes some 130,000 clones, over 90% seen only once; the top ten take 5% to 6.5%. The V and J ends lost 5 bases and 6 bases respectively, with 11 bases between them. Germline V gene data show CDR1 as SNHLY and CDR2 as FYNNEI. This CDR3 comprises 12 residues. General study points: Repertoires were obtained solely post-peak T cell response. Receipt of two AZD1222 doses was followed by a rise in Spike-specific TCR breadth and depth.

This chain joins TRBV2 and TRBJ2-7; a weak D match, TRBD1 (6 bases). The receptor's source is an adult in good health. This material consisted of peripheral blood, taken on day 0 of AZD1222 vaccination. This CDR3 reads CASSLTGIEQYF. The CDR3 DNA reads TGTGCCAGCAGTCTCACAGGGATCGAGCAGTACTTC.